Listed below are T cell receptor beta chains from one sample, sequenced in a study of graft-versus-host responses after intestinal transplantation. Using immunoSEQ multiplex PCR, the repertoire was profiled, and TCRdb retains in-frame clones only, with some absent. Of 35,000 to 45,000 clones listed, just under 90% are singletons. This specimen consisted of PBMCs, obtained almost 270 days after transplant. All receptors derive from a human patient who received an intestinal transplant, so some T cells may come from the graft donor. CDR3s include the opening cysteine and the closing phenylalanine or tryptophan. Clone size is stated in some rows and not others, as once, few, many or a class when expanded.

j_gene | abundance | v_gene | CDR3aa
TRBJ1-2 | once | TRBV5-6 | CASSLVSYGYTF
TRBJ2-5 | NA | TRBV5-1 | CASRDFGVLETQYF
TRBJ1-3 | NA | TRBV9 | CASSPSGSGNTIYF
TRBJ2-7 | NA | TRBV5-4 | CASSFRTGSSEQYF
TRBJ1-5 | NA | TRBV2 | CASTGQASVNQPQHF
TRBJ2-1 | NA | TRBV9 | CASSVAPTSWNEQFF
TRBJ1-1 | NA | TRBV6-5 | CASSYRRDTEAFF
TRBJ2-3 | NA | TRBV9 | CASSVGDPKSTDTQYF
TRBJ1-6 | once | TRBV6-5 | CASSISGTRDSPLHF
TRBJ2-7 | NA | TRBV19 | CASSDDGAYEQYF
TRBJ1-4 | NA | TRBV18 | CASSRQATNEKLFF
TRBJ1-2 | NA | TRBV7-9 | CASSLTITLFYGYTF
TRBJ2-3 | NA | TRBV11-2 | CASSTLAGISTDTQYF
TRBJ1-1 | NA | TRBV7-8 | CASSLVAGARMNTEAFF
TRBJ2-3 | once | TRBV6-4 | CASSELGPPDTQYF
TRBJ2-5 | NA | TRBV9 | CASSVTGDRETQYF
TRBJ2-2 | NA | TRBV10-2 | CASSGTGELFF
TRBJ2-7 | NA | TRBV30 | CAWTIGGHGEQYF
TRBJ2-1 | NA | TRBV19 | CASSPPSRGWNEQFF
TRBJ2-5 | NA | TRBV4-1 | CASSQHRDRGLETQYF
TRBJ2-7 | NA | TRBV11-3 | CASSFTGTVSSYEQYF
TRBJ2-1 | NA | TRBV7-6 | CASSSRQGSLLGNEQFF
TRBJ2-1 | NA | TRBV10-3 | CAIMRDRGFNEQFF
TRBJ2-3 | NA | TRBV5-1 | CASSWDWDWDTQYF
TRBJ1-2 | once | TRBV5-1 | CATSLGGQGKYTYGYTF
NA | NA | TRBV7-9 | CASSAGGTSFYEQYF
TRBJ1-1 | NA | TRBV5-1 | CASSLGRGEAFF
TRBJ2-5 | NA | TRBV7-2 | CASRIGGFRQETQYF
TRBJ1-3 | once | TRBV5-1 | CASSSNPGNTIYF
TRBJ1-6 | NA | TRBV4-1 | CASSLGVGESARSPLHF
TRBJ2-7 | NA | TRBV7-9 | CASSLTGTTIRLEQYF
TRBJ2-7 | NA | TRBV9 | CASSPSGTGAYEQYF
TRBJ1-3 | few | TRBV5-4 | CASSLEGGNTIYF
TRBJ2-7 | NA | TRBV7-2 | CASSLGGLAGGRNHYEQYF
TRBJ2-1 | NA | TRBV5-1 | CASSLAVGASGDEQFF
TRBJ2-2 | NA | TRBV10-3 | CAIRGQGNTGELFF
TRBJ2-1 | NA | TRBV14 | CASSRGLSSYNEQFF
TRBJ2-3 | NA | TRBV27 | CASSSRDGLRGTDTQYF
TRBJ2-5 | NA | TRBV6-1 | CASSEALGSQETQYF
TRBJ1-2 | NA | TRBV25-1 | CASSEPDVYYGYTF
TRBJ1-5 | once | TRBV7-2 | CASSRDPGNQPQHF
TRBJ2-1 | NA | TRBV27 | CASRSFGADEQFF
TRBJ2-1 | NA | TRBV4-2 | CASSQFPLGGSSYNEQFF
TRBJ1-1 | NA | TRBV5-1 | CASSLFFSTEAFF
TRBJ2-2 | NA | TRBV29-1 | CSALGSGELFF
TRBJ1-3 | once | TRBV7-2 | CASSLMGGSGNTIYF